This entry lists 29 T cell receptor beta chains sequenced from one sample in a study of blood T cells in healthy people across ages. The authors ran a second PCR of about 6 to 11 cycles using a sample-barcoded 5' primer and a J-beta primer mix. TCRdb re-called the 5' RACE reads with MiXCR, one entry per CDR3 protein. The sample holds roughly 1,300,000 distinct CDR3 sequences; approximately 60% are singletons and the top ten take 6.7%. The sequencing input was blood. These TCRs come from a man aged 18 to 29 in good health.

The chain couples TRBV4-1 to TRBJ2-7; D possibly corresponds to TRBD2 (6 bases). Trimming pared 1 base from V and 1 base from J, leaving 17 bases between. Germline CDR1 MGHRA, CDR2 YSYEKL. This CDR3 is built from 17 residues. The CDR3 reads CASSQVVGGGGSYEQYF. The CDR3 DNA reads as TGCGCCAGCAGCCAAGTAGTAGGTGGCGGAGGGTCCTACGAGCAGTACTTC.

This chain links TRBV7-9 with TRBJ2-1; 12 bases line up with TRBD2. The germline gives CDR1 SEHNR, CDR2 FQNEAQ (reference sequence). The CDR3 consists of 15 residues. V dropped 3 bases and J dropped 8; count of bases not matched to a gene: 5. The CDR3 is CASSLVTSGSDEQFF. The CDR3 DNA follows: TGTGCCAGCAGCTTGGTGACTAGCGGGAGTGATGAGCAGTTCTTC.

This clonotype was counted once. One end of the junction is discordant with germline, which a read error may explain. CDR3 DNA: TGCAGTGCTAGAGCCTCAGGGGACTACAAGCAGTACTTC. This gives the protein CSARASGDYKQYF. The rearrangement joins TRBV20-1 to TRBJ2-7; a weak D match, TRBD2 (7 bases). CDR1 DFQATT and CDR2 SNEGSKA come from the germline V gene (reference sequence). The CDR3 is 13 amino acids.

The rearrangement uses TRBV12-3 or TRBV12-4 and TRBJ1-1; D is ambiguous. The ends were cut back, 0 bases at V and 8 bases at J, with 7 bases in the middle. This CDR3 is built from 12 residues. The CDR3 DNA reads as TGTGCCAGCAGTTTAGCCCTTTCGGAAGCTTTCTTT. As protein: CASSLALSEAFF.

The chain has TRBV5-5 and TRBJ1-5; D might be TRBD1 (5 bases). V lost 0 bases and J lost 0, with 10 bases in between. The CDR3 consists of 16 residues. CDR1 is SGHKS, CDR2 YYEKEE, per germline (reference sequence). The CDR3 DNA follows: TGTGCCAGCAGCTTGGTGGGGGGATATAGCAATCAGCCCCAGCATTTT. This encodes CASSLVGGYSNQPQHF.

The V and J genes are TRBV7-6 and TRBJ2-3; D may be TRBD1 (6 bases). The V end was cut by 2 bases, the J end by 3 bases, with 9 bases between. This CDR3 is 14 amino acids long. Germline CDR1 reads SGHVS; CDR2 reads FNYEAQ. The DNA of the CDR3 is TGTGCCAGCAGCTTACAGGGGACGACAGATACGCAGTATTTT. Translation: CASSLQGTTDTQYF.

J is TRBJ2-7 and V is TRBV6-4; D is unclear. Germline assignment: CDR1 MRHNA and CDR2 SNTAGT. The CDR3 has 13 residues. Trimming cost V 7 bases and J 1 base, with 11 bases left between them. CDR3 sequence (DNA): TGTGCCAGCACTGAAAGGTCGTCCTACGAGCAGTACTTC. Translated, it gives CASTERSSYEQYF.

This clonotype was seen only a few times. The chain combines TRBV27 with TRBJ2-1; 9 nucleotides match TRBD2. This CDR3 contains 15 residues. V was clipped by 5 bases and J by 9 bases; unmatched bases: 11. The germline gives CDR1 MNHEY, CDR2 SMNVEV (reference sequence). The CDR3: CASSTTGTSFREQFF. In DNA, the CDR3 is TGTGCCAGCAGTACAACCGGGACTAGCTTCCGTGAGCAGTTCTTC.

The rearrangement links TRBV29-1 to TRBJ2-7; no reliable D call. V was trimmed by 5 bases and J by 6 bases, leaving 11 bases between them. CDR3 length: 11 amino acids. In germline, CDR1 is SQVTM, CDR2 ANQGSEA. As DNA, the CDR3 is TGCAGCGTTAATTCGTGGGGCGAGCAGTACTTC. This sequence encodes CSVNSWGEQYF.

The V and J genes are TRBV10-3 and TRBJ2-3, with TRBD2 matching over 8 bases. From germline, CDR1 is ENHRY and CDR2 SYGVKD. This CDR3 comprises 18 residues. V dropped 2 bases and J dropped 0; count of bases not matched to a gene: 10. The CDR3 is CAISEAPGLASSTDTQYF. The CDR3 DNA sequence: TGTGCCATCAGTGAGGCCCCCGGACTAGCCAGCAGCACAGATACGCAGTATTTT.

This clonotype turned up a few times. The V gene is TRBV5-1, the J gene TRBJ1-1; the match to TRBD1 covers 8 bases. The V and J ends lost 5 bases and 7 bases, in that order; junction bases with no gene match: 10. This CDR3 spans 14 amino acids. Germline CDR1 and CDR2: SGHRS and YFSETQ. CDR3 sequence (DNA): TGCGCCAGCAGACCTGGTACAGGGGGAGGTGAAGCTTTCTTT. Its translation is CASRPGTGGGEAFF.

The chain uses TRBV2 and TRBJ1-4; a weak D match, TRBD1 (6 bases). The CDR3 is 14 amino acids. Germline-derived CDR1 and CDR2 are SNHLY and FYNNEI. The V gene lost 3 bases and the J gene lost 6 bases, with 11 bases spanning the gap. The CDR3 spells CASSDTGIDEKLFF. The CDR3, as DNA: TGTGCCAGCAGTGATACAGGGATTGATGAAAAACTGTTTTTT.

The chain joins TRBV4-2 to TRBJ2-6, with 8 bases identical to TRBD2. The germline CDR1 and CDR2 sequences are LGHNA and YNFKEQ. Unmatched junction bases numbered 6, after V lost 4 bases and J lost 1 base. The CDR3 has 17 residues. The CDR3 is CASSPSGGPSGANVLTF. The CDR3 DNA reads TGTGCCAGCAGCCCATCGGGGGGGCCTTCTGGGGCCAACGTCCTGACTTTC.

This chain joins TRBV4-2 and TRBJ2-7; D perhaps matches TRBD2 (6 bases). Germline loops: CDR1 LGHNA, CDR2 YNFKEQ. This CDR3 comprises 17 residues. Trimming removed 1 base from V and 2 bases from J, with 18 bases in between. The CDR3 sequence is CASSQVKGSPGAYEQYF. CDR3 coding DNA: TGTGCCAGCAGCCAAGTAAAGGGGTCTCCGGGGGCCTACGAGCAGTACTTC.

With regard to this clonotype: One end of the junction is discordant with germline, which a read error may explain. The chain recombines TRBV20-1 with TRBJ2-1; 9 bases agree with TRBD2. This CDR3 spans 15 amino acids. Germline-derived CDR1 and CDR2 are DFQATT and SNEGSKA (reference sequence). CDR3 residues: CGARDPSGAYNEQFF. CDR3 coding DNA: TGCGGTGCTAGAGACCCTAGCGGGGCCTACAATGAGCAGTTCTTC.

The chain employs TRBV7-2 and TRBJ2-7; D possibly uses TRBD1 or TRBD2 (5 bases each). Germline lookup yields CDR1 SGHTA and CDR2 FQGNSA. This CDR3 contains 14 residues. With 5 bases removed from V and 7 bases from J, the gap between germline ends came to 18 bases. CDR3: CASSAGGDVGEQYF. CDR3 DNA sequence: TGTGCCAGCAGCGCTGGGGGAGACGTCGGTGAGCAGTACTTC.

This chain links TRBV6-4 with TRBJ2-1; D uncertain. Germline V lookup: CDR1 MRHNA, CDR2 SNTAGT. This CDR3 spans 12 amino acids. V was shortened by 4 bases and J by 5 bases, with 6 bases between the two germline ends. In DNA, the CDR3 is TGTGCCAGCAGTGGGCCACACAATGAGCAGTTCTTC. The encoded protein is CASSGPHNEQFF.

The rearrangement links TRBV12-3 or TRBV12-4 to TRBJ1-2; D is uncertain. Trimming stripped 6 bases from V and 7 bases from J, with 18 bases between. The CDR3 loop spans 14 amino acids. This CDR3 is CASRSIRLLSGYTF. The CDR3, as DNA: TGTGCCAGCAGGTCCATAAGACTACTCAGTGGCTACACCTTC.

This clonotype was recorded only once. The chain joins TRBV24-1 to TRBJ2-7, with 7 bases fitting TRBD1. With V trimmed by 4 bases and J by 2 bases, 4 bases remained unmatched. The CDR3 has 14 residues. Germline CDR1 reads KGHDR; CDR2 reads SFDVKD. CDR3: CATSDRDSAYEQYF. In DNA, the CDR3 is TGTGCCACCAGTGACCGGGACAGCGCCTACGAGCAGTACTTC.

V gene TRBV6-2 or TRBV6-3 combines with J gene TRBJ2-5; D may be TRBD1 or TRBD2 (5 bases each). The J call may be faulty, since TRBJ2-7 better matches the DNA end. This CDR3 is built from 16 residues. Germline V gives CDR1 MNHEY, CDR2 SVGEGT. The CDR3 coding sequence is TGTGCCAGCAGAACAGGCACTAGGCGTCCAGACGGCGAGCAGTACTTC. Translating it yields CASRTGTRRPDGEQYF.

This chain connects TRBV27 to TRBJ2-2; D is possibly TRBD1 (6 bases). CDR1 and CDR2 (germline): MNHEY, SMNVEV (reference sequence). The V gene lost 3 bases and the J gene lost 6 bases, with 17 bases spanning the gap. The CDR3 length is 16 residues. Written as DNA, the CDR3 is TGTGCCAGCAGTTTGGCAGGGGAGACACTCCCCGGGGAGCTGTTTTTT. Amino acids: CASSLAGETLPGELFF.

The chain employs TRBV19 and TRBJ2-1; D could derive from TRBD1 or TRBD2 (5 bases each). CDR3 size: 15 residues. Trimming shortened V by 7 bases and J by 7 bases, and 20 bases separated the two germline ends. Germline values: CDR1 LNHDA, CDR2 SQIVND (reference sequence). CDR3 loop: CASMITRGNTNEQFF. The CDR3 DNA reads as TGTGCCAGTATGATTACTAGGGGCAACACGAATGAGCAGTTCTTC. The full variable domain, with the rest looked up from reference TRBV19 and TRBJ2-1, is DGGITQSPKYLFRKEGQNVTLSCEQNLNHDAMYWYRQDPGQGLRLIYYSQIVNDFQKGDIAEGYSVSREKKESFPLTVTSAQKNPTAFYLCASMITRGNTNEQFFGPGTRLTVL.

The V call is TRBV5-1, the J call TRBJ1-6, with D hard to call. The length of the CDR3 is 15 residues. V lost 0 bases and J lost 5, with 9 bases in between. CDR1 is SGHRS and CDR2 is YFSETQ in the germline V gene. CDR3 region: CASSLEAGNNSPLHF. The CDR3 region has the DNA TGCGCCAGCAGCTTGGAAGCTGGGAATAATTCACCCCTCCACTTT.

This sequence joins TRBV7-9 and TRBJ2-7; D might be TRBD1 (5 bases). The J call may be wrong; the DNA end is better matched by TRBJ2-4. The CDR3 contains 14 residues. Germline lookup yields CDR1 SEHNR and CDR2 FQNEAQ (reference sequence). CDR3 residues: CASSSTVGATIQYF. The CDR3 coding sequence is TGTGCCAGCAGCTCGACCGTAGGGGCGACCATTCAGTACTTC.

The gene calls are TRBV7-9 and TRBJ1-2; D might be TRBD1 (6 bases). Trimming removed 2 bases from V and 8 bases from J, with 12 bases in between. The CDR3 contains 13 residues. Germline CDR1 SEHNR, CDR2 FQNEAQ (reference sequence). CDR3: CASSLTGAPGYTF. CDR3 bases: TGTGCCAGCAGCTTAACGGGGGCGCCCGGCTACACCTTC.

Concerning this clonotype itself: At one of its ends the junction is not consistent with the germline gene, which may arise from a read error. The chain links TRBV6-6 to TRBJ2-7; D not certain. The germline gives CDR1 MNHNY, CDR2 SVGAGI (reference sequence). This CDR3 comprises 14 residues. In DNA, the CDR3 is TGTGTCAGCACGTTAGACCGCTACTCCTACGAGCAGTACTTC. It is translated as CVSTLDRYSYEQYF.

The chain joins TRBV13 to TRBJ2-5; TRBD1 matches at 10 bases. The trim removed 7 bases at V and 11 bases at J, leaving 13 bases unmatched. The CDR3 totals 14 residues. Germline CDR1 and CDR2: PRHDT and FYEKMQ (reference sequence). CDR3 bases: TGTGCCAGCACCATTGGGACAGGGGTAGGAGAGCAGTACTTC. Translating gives CASTIGTGVGEQYF.

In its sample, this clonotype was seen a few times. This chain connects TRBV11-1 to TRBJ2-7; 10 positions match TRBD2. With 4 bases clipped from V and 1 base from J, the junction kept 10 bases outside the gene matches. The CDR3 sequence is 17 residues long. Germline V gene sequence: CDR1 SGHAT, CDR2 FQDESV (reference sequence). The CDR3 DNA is TGTGCCAGCAGCTCGAACACCGCTAGCGGGGGATCCTACGAGCAGTACTTC. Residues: CASSSNTASGGSYEQYF.

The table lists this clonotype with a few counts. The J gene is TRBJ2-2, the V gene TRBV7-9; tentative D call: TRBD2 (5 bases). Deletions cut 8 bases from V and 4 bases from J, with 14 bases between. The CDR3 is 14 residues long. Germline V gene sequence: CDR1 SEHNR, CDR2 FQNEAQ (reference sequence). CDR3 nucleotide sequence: TGTGCCAGCGGCCGTGGAGGCGGCACCGGGGAGCTGTTTTTT. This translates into CASGRGGGTGELFF.